The following is a T cell receptor beta chain sequence with its context. The data were obtained in a study of blood T cells in healthy people across ages. Donation came from healthy Caucasian individuals in Russia who were aged 6 to 90. The germline V gene encodes CDR1 SEHNR and CDR2 FQNEAQ (reference sequence). With V trimmed by 1 base and J by 10 bases, 7 bases remained unmatched. The CDR3 is 15 amino acids. A J-beta primer mix and a sample-barcoded 5' primer were used in a second PCR of roughly 6 to 11 cycles. TCRdb fed the 5' RACE reads into MiXCR, producing one record per CDR3 protein. Here the sample spans 1.5 million to 2 million distinct CDR3 sequences, roughly 28% being singletons.

The sequenced sample was blood. The source of this sequence is a woman in her twenties or thirties in good health. The chain has TRBV7-9 and TRBJ2-1; 10 bases match TRBD2. The CDR3: CASSLDSLAGEEQFF. The CDR3 DNA sequence: TGTGCCAGCAGCTTAGATTCCCTAGCGGGAGAGGAGCAGTTCTTC.